The 31 T cell receptor beta chains below all came from one sample that was sequenced in a study of cytomegalovirus exposure and HLA in healthy donors. The PCR used 60 Vbeta and 13 Jbeta primers. The table came from immunoSEQ multiplex PCR; TCRdb's copy has only in-frame clones and leaves some out. The table records about 150,000 clones, over 60% of them present only once. The specimen was PBMCs. These receptors were taken from a woman aged 40 to 49 in good health and CMV-seronegative.

J is TRBJ1-1 and V is TRBV5-1, with D hard to call. V lost 1 base, J lost 7 bases, and 14 bases lay in between. CDR1 is SGHRS and CDR2 is YFSETQ in the germline V gene. This CDR3 spans 14 amino acids. The CDR3: CASSLSSAAVEAFF. Here the CDR3 DNA reads TGCGCCAGCAGCTTGAGTTCGGCGGCTGTTGAAGCTTTCTTT. The whole variable domain, filled in from reference TRBV5-1 and TRBJ1-1, reads KAGVTQTPRYLIKTRGQQVTLSCSPISGHRSVSWYQQTPGQGLQFLFEYFSETQRNKGNFPGRFSGRQFSNSRSEMNVSTLELGDSALYLCASSLSSAAVEAFFGQGTRLTVV.

The genes are TRBV5-4 and TRBJ1-4; 9 bases align to TRBD1. The V gene's germline CDR1 is SGHNT and CDR2 YYREEE (reference sequence). V lost 0 bases and J lost 8; bases outside the gene matches: 8. This CDR3 contains 16 residues. The CDR3 sequence is CASSLGADRGGEKLFF. The CDR3 nucleotides are TGTGCCAGCAGCTTGGGGGCGGACAGGGGAGGGGAAAAACTGTTTTTT.

V and J are TRBV6-1 and TRBJ2-3; TRBD2 agrees at 10 bases. This CDR3 region has 18 residues. The junction had 11 bases not matched to a gene; V was cut back by 0 bases and J by 5 bases. CDR1 and CDR2 (germline): MNHNS, SASEGT. The CDR3 protein is CASSEAEVVAGGRDTQYF. The CDR3 nucleotides are TGTGCCAGCAGTGAAGCAGAGGTTGTAGCGGGGGGTAGAGATACGCAGTATTTT.

The rearrangement uses TRBV18 and TRBJ2-2; possible D gene TRBD1, 5 bases. Trimming left V 1 base short and J 1 base short, with 10 bases between. This CDR3 is 16 amino acids long. CDR1 is KGHSH, CDR2 LQKENI, per germline. The chain's CDR3 is CASSPRGSGNTGELFF. The CDR3 nucleotides read TGTGCCAGCTCACCACGGGGCTCGGGGAACACCGGGGAGCTGTTTTTT.

The chain links TRBV29-1 to TRBJ2-4, with a weak D call TRBD2 (7 bases). V lost 4 bases and J lost 3, with 10 bases in between. The V gene's germline CDR1 is SQVTM and CDR2 ANQGSEA. This CDR3 contains 13 residues. The CDR3 DNA is TGCAGCGTTGGGGGGGGCAACAAAAACATTCAGTACTTC. Its translation: CSVGGGNKNIQYF.

This rearrangement joins TRBV9 to TRBJ2-7; possible D gene TRBD1, 6 bases. Germline V gene lookup returns CDR1 SGDLS and CDR2 YYNGEE. The CDR3 consists of 17 residues. V was trimmed by 0 bases and J by 0 bases, leaving 16 bases between them. DNA of the CDR3: TGTGCCAGCAGCGTAGGAGGTCAGGGGTGGGGCTCCTACGAGCAGTACTTC. Its protein is CASSVGGQGWGSYEQYF.

The chain is built from TRBV10-1 and TRBJ2-3, with D possibly matching TRBD2 (5 bases). In germline, CDR1 is WNHNN, CDR2 SYGVQD (reference sequence). The germline V and J ends were trimmed by 0 bases and 4 bases, with 11 bases remaining between them. CDR3 length equals 15 residues. The CDR3 sequence: CASSESGLSADTQYF. In DNA, the CDR3 is TGCGCCAGCAGTGAGTCTGGACTCTCGGCAGATACGCAGTATTTT.

This chain connects TRBV7-9 to TRBJ1-6; 7 bases match TRBD1. Losses at the gene ends were 6 bases for V and 5 bases for J; bases not matched to a gene: 10. Germline-derived CDR1 and CDR2 are SEHNR and FQNEAQ (reference sequence). CDR3 length: 16 amino acids. The CDR3 is CASRPPTGQNNSPLHF. The CDR3 DNA is TGTGCCAGCAGACCTCCGACAGGGCAAAATAATTCACCCCTCCACTTT.

CDR3 protein: CASSTQGEVGPGYEQYF. DNA for the CDR3: TGTGCCAGCAGCACCCAAGGGGAGGTGGGACCAGGTTACGAGCAGTACTTC. This chain uses TRBV7-8 with TRBJ2-7; D is perhaps TRBD2 (6 bases). The V gene's germline CDR1 is SGHVS and CDR2 FQNEAQ. The germline V and J ends were trimmed by 5 bases and 4 bases, with 24 bases remaining between them. The CDR3 length is 17 residues.

The table lists this clone with a count of one. This rearrangement joins TRBV29-1 to TRBJ2-5; 7 bases map to TRBD2. The germline V gene has CDR1 SQVTM and CDR2 ANQGSEA. The J segment lost 5 bases and the V segment lost 4 bases, leaving 10 bases of the junction unmatched. The CDR3 sequence is 14 residues long. CDR3 nucleotide sequence: TGCAGCGTTGCTATAAATCTGGGAGGGGAGACCCAGTACTTC. Encoded protein: CSVAINLGGETQYF.

This clone was recorded a few times. CDR3 loop: CATAGGKSQPQHF. Written as DNA, the CDR3 is TGTGCCACCGCGGGGGGCAAGAGTCAGCCCCAGCATTTT. The V call is TRBV6-1, the J call TRBJ1-5, with D perhaps matching TRBD1 (6 bases). This CDR3 contains 13 residues. Between the trimmed V and J ends, which lost 10 bases and 6 bases, there was a span of 16 bases. Germline-derived CDR1 and CDR2 are MNHNS and SASEGT.

V is TRBV5-4 and J is TRBJ2-2; a possible D gene is TRBD1 (6 bases). The V gene lost 3 bases and the J gene lost 7 bases, with 19 bases spanning the gap. This CDR3 has 16 amino acids. CDR1 and CDR2 from the germline V gene are SGHNT and YYREEE (reference sequence). CDR3 loop: CASSWDGQMTFGELFF. Written as DNA, the CDR3 is TGTGCCAGCAGCTGGGATGGACAGATGACATTCGGGGAGCTGTTTTTT. Complete variable domain (other parts from reference TRBV5-4 and TRBJ2-2): ETGVTQSPTHLIKTRGQQVTLRCSSQSGHNTVSWYQQALGQGPQFIFQYYREEENGRGNFPPRFSGLQFPNYSSELNVNALELDDSALYLCASSWDGQMTFGELFFGEGSRLTVL.

The gene calls are TRBV6-1 and TRBJ1-3, with D uncertain. In germline, CDR1 is MNHNS, CDR2 SASEGT. Trimming pared 4 bases from V and 0 bases from J, leaving 7 bases between. This CDR3 is built from 14 residues. The CDR3 DNA reads TGTGCCAGCAGTGTTGGGAGCTCTGGAAACACCATATATTTT. This codes for CASSVGSSGNTIYF.

The J gene is TRBJ2-5, the V gene TRBV19; TRBD1 matches at 8 bases. This CDR3 has 15 residues. The V gene end was trimmed by 3 bases and the J gene end by 5 bases; junction bases not matched to a gene: 8. Germline values: CDR1 LNHDA, CDR2 SQIVND (reference sequence). The CDR3 is CASSIRGQEWETQYF. CDR3 in DNA: TGTGCCAGTAGTATTCGGGGACAGGAATGGGAGACCCAGTACTTC.

This rearrangement joins TRBV6-1 to TRBJ2-5; weak D call: TRBD1 (5 bases). Between the trimmed V and J ends, which lost 2 bases and 7 bases, there was a span of 20 bases. This CDR3 has 16 residues. CDR1 MNHNS and CDR2 SASEGT come from the germline V gene. The CDR3 here is CASSEIRSDILGTQYF. CDR3 coding DNA: TGTGCCAGCAGTGAAATCAGGTCGGACATCCTCGGGACCCAGTACTTC.

The chain links TRBV19 to TRBJ2-7; D unclear. V shed 4 bases and J shed 2 bases, with 12 bases lying between them. The CDR3 runs to 14 residues. The V gene's germline CDR1 is LNHDA and CDR2 SQIVND (reference sequence). CDR3 DNA sequence: TGTGCCAGTAGTACAGGAAGAAGACCCTACGAGCAGTACTTC. Protein: CASSTGRRPYEQYF. The full variable domain, in which reference TRBV19 and TRBJ2-7 provide the parts outside the CDR3, is DGGITQSPKYLFRKEGQNVTLSCEQNLNHDAMYWYRQDPGQGLRLIYYSQIVNDFQKGDIAEGYSVSREKKESFPLTVTSAQKNPTAFYLCASSTGRRPYEQYFGPGTRLTVT.

The chain uses TRBV18 and TRBJ2-1; the match to TRBD2 covers 7 bases. This CDR3 comprises 15 residues. J gave up 0 bases and V 3 bases, and 2 bases lay outside the gene matches. CDR1 and CDR2 (germline): KGHSH, LQKENI. The CDR3 nucleotides read TGTGCCAGCTCACCGGCTAGCGGCTCCTACAATGAGCAGTTCTTC. Encoded protein: CASSPASGSYNEQFF.

This clone turned up a few times. The rearrangement links TRBV10-2 to TRBJ1-1; TRBD1 is a possible D gene (6 bases). V shed 10 bases and J shed 1 base, with 16 bases lying between them. This CDR3 comprises 14 residues. Germline assignment: CDR1 WSHSY and CDR2 SAAADI. The CDR3 region is CATTNLQGNTEAFF. CDR3 sequence (DNA): TGCGCCACAACAAACTTACAGGGGAACACTGAAGCTTTCTTT.

This chain links TRBV7-9 with TRBJ2-1; TRBD2 is a possible D gene (7 bases). This CDR3 contains 16 residues. V gave up 3 bases and J gave up 2 bases, with 14 bases separating them. Germline V lookup: CDR1 SEHNR, CDR2 FQNEAQ (reference sequence). CDR3 coding DNA: TGTGCCAGCAGCTTGGGGGGGCACCCCCCCTACAATGAGCAGTTCTTC. As protein: CASSLGGHPPYNEQFF.

The chain couples TRBV7-2 to TRBJ1-1, with D perhaps matching TRBD1 (5 bases). This CDR3 is built from 15 residues. Trimming shortened V by 2 bases and J by 3 bases, and 13 bases separated the two germline ends. Looked up from germline, CDR1 is SGHTA and CDR2 is FQGNSA. Here the CDR3 reads CASSLLYPGDTEAFF. CDR3 coding DNA: TGTGCCAGCAGCTTACTTTATCCGGGGGACACTGAAGCTTTCTTT. The variable domain in full, completed from reference TRBV7-2 and TRBJ1-1, reads GAGVSQSPSNKVTEKGKDVELRCDPISGHTALYWYRQSLGQGLEFLIYFQGNSAPDKSGLPSDRFSAERTGGSVSTLTIQRTQQEDSAVYLCASSLLYPGDTEAFFGQGTRLTVV.

The rearrangement links TRBV5-4 to TRBJ2-6; D uncertain. The V end lost 4 bases, the J end lost 0 bases, and 5 bases lay between the germline ends. This CDR3 is 14 amino acids long. Germline assignment: CDR1 SGHNT and CDR2 YYREEE (reference sequence). DNA for the CDR3: TGTGCCAGCAGCCCAGACTCTGGGGCCAACGTCCTGACTTTC. It specifies CASSPDSGANVLTF.

This clone is a singleton in its sample. This chain joins TRBV7-9 and TRBJ2-1; 11 bases fit TRBD2. With V trimmed by 5 bases and J by 6 bases, 3 bases remained unmatched. Germline-derived CDR1 and CDR2 are SEHNR and FQNEAQ (reference sequence). CDR3 length: 14 residues. CDR3 nucleotide sequence: TGTGCCAGCAGCCGGACTAGCGGGCCCAATGAGCAGTTCTTC. Translating it yields CASSRTSGPNEQFF. Combining the CDR3 with reference TRBV7-9 and TRBJ2-1 gives the whole variable domain DTGVSQNPRHKITKRGQNVTFRCDPISEHNRLYWYRQTLGQGPEFLTYFQNEAQLEKSRLLSDRFSAERPKGSFSTLEIQRTEQGDSAMYLCASSRTSGPNEQFFGPGTRLTVL.

This chain links TRBV5-1 with TRBJ2-7; 9 bases match TRBD2. Germline-derived CDR1 and CDR2 are SGHRS and YFSETQ. This CDR3 contains 19 residues. V shed 3 bases and J 4 bases; nucleotides not matched to a gene: 20. For the CDR3, the DNA is TGCGCCAGCAGCTCCTCGACGCGGGGGGCGGGAGGGCCTTATTACGAGCAGTACTTC. It codes for CASSSSTRGAGGPYYEQYF.

The genes are TRBV7-8 and TRBJ1-5; 9 bases line up with TRBD1. The J segment lost 4 bases and the V segment lost 5 bases, leaving 0 bases of the junction unmatched. This CDR3 contains 13 residues. Germline V gene sequence: CDR1 SGHVS, CDR2 FQNEAQ. CDR3 region: CASSGTGNQPQHF. CDR3 nucleotide sequence: TGTGCCAGCAGCGGGACAGGGAATCAGCCCCAGCATTTT.

The genes are TRBV28 and TRBJ1-2; no definite D call. V lost 3 bases and J 1 base, leaving 6 bases between the germline ends. CDR1 is MDHEN, CDR2 SYDVKM, per germline. The CDR3 is 13 amino acids. CDR3 DNA sequence: TGTGCCAGCAGTTTTCAGGTTAACTATGGCTACACCTTC. This gives the protein CASSFQVNYGYTF.

This chain connects TRBV27 to TRBJ2-7; the match to TRBD2 covers 7 bases. The CDR3 runs to 15 residues. V trimming: 4 bases; J trimming: 1 base; junction bases outside the gene matches: 7. Germline-derived CDR1 and CDR2 are MNHEY and SMNVEV (reference sequence). DNA of the CDR3: TGTGCCAGCAGTTCCAGTCGCGGGGGTTCCTACGAGCAGTACTTC. Amino acids: CASSSSRGGSYEQYF.

The rearrangement joins TRBV7-9 to TRBJ2-7, with 13 bases lining up with TRBD2. Trimming cost V 5 bases and J 3 bases; bases outside gene matches: 7. This CDR3 is built from 16 residues. Germline V gene data show CDR1 as SEHNR and CDR2 as FQNEAQ (reference sequence). The CDR3 spells CASSRGLAGALYEQYF. DNA for the CDR3: TGTGCCAGCAGCCGAGGACTAGCGGGAGCGCTCTACGAGCAGTACTTC.

Only a few counts were recorded for this clone. The chain has TRBV19 and TRBJ1-2, with 7 bases aligning to TRBD1. V lost 8 bases and J lost 6; bases outside the gene matches: 6. Germline V gene lookup returns CDR1 LNHDA and CDR2 SQIVND (reference sequence). The CDR3 runs 12 residues. The CDR3 nucleotides read TGTGCCAGTGCTAGGGGGCAGAATGGCTACACCTTC. Residues: CASARGQNGYTF.

This chain links TRBV6-6 with TRBJ1-3; 8 bases are a match to TRBD1. Trimming took 5 bases from V and 4 from J; bases not matched to a gene: 10. This CDR3 has 16 amino acids. Germline V gives CDR1 MNHNY, CDR2 SVGAGI (reference sequence). The CDR3 spells CASSRGDRGIGNTIYF. DNA of the CDR3: TGTGCCAGCAGTCGGGGAGACAGGGGAATCGGAAACACCATATATTTT.

V gene TRBV5-4 combines with J gene TRBJ1-2; TRBD1 matches 8 bases. The germline CDR1 and CDR2 sequences are SGHNT and YYREEE (reference sequence). The CDR3 spans 14 residues. V was pared by 2 bases and J by 4 bases, with 4 bases of the junction left unmatched. CDR3 loop: CASSFGQGRYGYTF. In DNA, the CDR3 is TGTGCCAGCAGCTTCGGACAGGGACGCTATGGCTACACCTTC.

V is TRBV7-9 and J is TRBJ2-6; D is unclear. The germline V gene encodes CDR1 SEHNR and CDR2 FQNEAQ (reference sequence). V dropped 5 bases and J dropped 4 bases, with 12 bases sitting between them. The CDR3 totals 15 residues. CDR3 region: CASSVSPLGANVLTF. The CDR3 nucleotides read TGTGCCAGCAGCGTCTCCCCTTTGGGGGCCAACGTCCTGACTTTC.